This T cell receptor beta chain stems from a study of T-cell memory formation after mild COVID-19. On the study more broadly: Most TCR clusters belonged to a single donor.

TCRdb re-derived calls from the 5' RACE reads in MiXCR, one entry per CDR3 protein. Of approximately 290,000 distinct CDR3 sequences in the sample, roughly 21% were seen once. The study, taken as a whole, reports: Several responding clones turned up in pre-infection memory, indicating that cross-reactive memory may have taken part. While clones contracting from day 15 to 85 were balanced between CD4 and CD8, later expanders leaned CD4+.

The V end was cut by 3 bases, the J end by 8 bases, with 17 bases between. The germline CDR1 and CDR2 sequences are LNHNV and YYDKDF (reference sequence). This CDR3 has 15 amino acids. Concerning this clonotype: Its antigen is unidentified.

The chain employs TRBV15 and TRBJ2-1; tentatively, D is TRBD2 (6 bases). The sample was PBMCs or a T cell subset sorted from them (not recorded which). This receptor was identified in a man between 18 and 35 years old who had mild COVID-19 (a few samples of this study predate the infection). Cell type and time point are not known. The CDR3 coding sequence is TGTGCCACCAGCAGGGAGACTAGAGTTATATATGAGCAGTTCTTC. Encoded protein: CATSRETRVIYEQFF. Looking up the rest from reference TRBV15 and TRBJ2-1 gives the full variable domain: DAMVIQNPRYQVTQFGKPVTLSCSQTLNHNVMYWYQQKSSQAPKLLFHYYDKDFNNEADTPDNFQSRRPNTSFCFLDIRSPGLGDTAMYLCATSRETRVIYEQFFGPGTRLTVL.